The 16 T cell receptor beta chains given below trace back to one sample, sequenced in a study of blood T cell repertoires in COVID-19. Libraries were prepared by immunoSEQ multiplex PCR; TCRdb keeps only in-frame clonotypes and omits some of them. The top ten hold 45% to 60% of the sample, which has around 65,000 clones, roughly three quarters seen once. The sequencing sample was made of peripheral blood. Every receptor here comes from a human donor in a cohort sampled during active COVID-19.

V gene TRBV5-4 combines with J gene TRBJ2-7; 10 nucleotides agree with TRBD1. Per the germline V gene, CDR1 is SGHNT and CDR2 is YYREEE (reference sequence). J lost 4 bases, V lost 4 bases, and 5 bases had no gene match. The CDR3 covers 14 residues. The chain's CDR3 is CASSPGQGGYEQYF. The DNA of the CDR3 is TGTGCCAGCAGCCCCGGACAGGGGGGTTACGAGCAGTACTTC.

This clone was detected only a few times. The J gene is TRBJ2-7, the V gene TRBV5-1; possible D gene TRBD1, 6 bases. Germline CDR1 SGHRS, CDR2 YFSETQ. The germline V and J ends were trimmed by 0 bases and 3 bases, with 10 bases remaining between them. CDR3 length equals 14 residues. Here the CDR3 DNA reads TGCGCCAGCAGCTTGGCTACAGGGAGCTACGAGCAGTACTTC. This sequence encodes CASSLATGSYEQYF.

The chain links TRBV6-2 or TRBV6-3 to TRBJ1-5, with D possibly TRBD1 on 5 matching bases. The CDR3 is made up of 14 amino acids. Germline values: CDR1 MNHEY, CDR2 SVGEGT. The V end was cut by 5 bases, the J end by 3 bases, with 11 bases between. CDR3 sequence (DNA): TGTGCCAGCAGTACCCCGGGACTCAATCAGCCCCAGCATTTT. It is translated as CASSTPGLNQPQHF.

The chain joins TRBV10-3 to TRBJ2-1; 8 nucleotides match TRBD2. Per the germline V gene, CDR1 is ENHRY and CDR2 is SYGVKD. The CDR3 consists of 12 residues. The CDR3 DNA reads as TGTGCGACCGGGAGGGAATGGAATGAGCAGTTCTTC. It translates to CATGREWNEQFF.

The chain carries TRBV3-1 (or the pseudogene TRBV3-2) and TRBJ1-1; D gene unclear. This CDR3 is built from 14 residues. Trimming pared 3 bases from V and 1 base from J, leaving 9 bases between. Germline CDR1 LGHDT, CDR2 YNNKEL (reference sequence). The CDR3 sequence is CASSQIGENTEAFF. The DNA for the CDR3 is TGTGCCAGCAGCCAGATAGGAGAGAACACTGAAGCTTTCTTT.

J is TRBJ2-2 and V is TRBV28; D possibly corresponds to TRBD1 (5 bases). V was clipped by 8 bases and J by 5 bases, with 15 bases between them. From germline, CDR1 is MDHEN and CDR2 SYDVKM. The CDR3 has 14 residues. CDR3 in DNA: TGTGCCAGCGGGGCAGGTTCCAATACCGGGGAGCTGTTTTTT. Translation: CASGAGSNTGELFF.

V gene TRBV7-6 combines with J gene TRBJ2-7; 12 nucleotides align to TRBD2. This CDR3 comprises 16 residues. The J segment lost 1 base and the V segment lost 1 base, leaving 2 bases of the junction unmatched. Germline lookup yields CDR1 SGHVS and CDR2 FNYEAQ. The DNA of the CDR3 is TGTGCCAGCAGCTTAGGGACTAGCGGGGTATCCTACGAGCAGTACTTC. This sequence encodes CASSLGTSGVSYEQYF.

The chain has TRBV11-2 and TRBJ2-7; the D gene is possibly TRBD1 (6 bases). Between the trimmed V and J ends, which lost 1 base and 9 bases, there was a span of 13 bases. The CDR3 sequence is 13 residues long. Germline CDR1 SGHAT, CDR2 FQNNGV. The CDR3 region is CASSLGQAQRQYF. CDR3 DNA sequence: TGTGCCAGCAGCTTAGGACAGGCCCAGCGGCAGTACTTC.

This rearrangement joins TRBV5-1 to TRBJ2-2, with 7 bases lining up with TRBD1. This CDR3 is 16 amino acids long. Per the germline V gene, CDR1 is SGHRS and CDR2 is YFSETQ. The V gene end was trimmed by 4 bases and the J gene end by 2 bases; junction bases not matched to a gene: 8. The CDR3 bases are TGCGCCAGCAGCCACGGAACAGGGGCTAACACCGGGGAGCTGTTTTTT. Encoded protein: CASSHGTGANTGELFF.

This chain links TRBV21-1 with TRBJ2-3; TRBD2, the table's D call, was not compared with the DNA. TRBV21-1 is designated a pseudogene. The CDR3 length is 19 residues. The CDR3 nucleotides read TGTGCCAGCAGCAAACCCGGGGGGGGAGCGGGAGGTCTTACAGATACGCAGTATTTT. Protein product: CASSKPGGGAGGLTDTQYF.

Only a few counts were recorded for this clone. The gene calls are TRBV19 and TRBJ2-7, with 8 bases matching TRBD2. The CDR3 covers 14 residues. J lost 3 bases, V lost 3 bases, and 4 bases had no gene match. The V gene's germline CDR1 is LNHDA and CDR2 SQIVND (reference sequence). CDR3 loop: CASSMGLEGYEQYF. The CDR3 DNA is TGTGCCAGTAGTATGGGACTAGAAGGCTACGAGCAGTACTTC.

This clone was observed a few times. The chain uses TRBV28 and TRBJ1-6; possibly TRBD1 for D (6 bases). Deletions cut 7 bases from V and 4 bases from J, with 14 bases between. The CDR3 runs 15 residues. Per the germline V gene, CDR1 is MDHEN and CDR2 is SYDVKM. The CDR3 loop reads CASIAAQGYNSPLHF. In DNA form, the CDR3 reads TGTGCCAGCATCGCCGCACAGGGTTATAATTCACCCCTCCACTTT.

The gene calls are TRBV7-2 and TRBJ2-7; 11 nucleotides align to TRBD1. The CDR3 spans 14 residues. V was pared by 5 bases and J by 2 bases, with 2 bases of the junction left unmatched. Germline V lookup: CDR1 SGHTA, CDR2 FQGNSA. CDR3 protein: CASSRTGGPYEQYF. The CDR3 nucleotides read TGTGCCAGCAGCAGGACAGGGGGCCCCTACGAGCAGTACTTC.

This chain uses TRBV6-4 with TRBJ1-1; possibly TRBD1 for D (5 bases). Germline assignment: CDR1 MRHNA and CDR2 SNTAGT. V was clipped by 4 bases and J by 3 bases, with 9 bases between them. This CDR3 is built from 13 residues. DNA for the CDR3: TGTGCCAGCAGTGTGTCGGGGGACACTGAAGCTTTCTTT. Translated: CASSVSGDTEAFF.

CDR3 sequence: CASSLGTGDQPQHF. In DNA form, the CDR3 reads TGTGCCAGCAGCTTGGGGACAGGGGATCAGCCCCAGCATTTT. The chain recombines TRBV5-6 with TRBJ1-5, with TRBD1 identical over 9 bases. The CDR3 totals 14 residues. Trimming removed 0 bases from V and 5 bases from J; junction bases left unmatched: 0. Germline values: CDR1 SGHDT, CDR2 YYEEEE.

This clone has just one count. This chain joins TRBV5-1 and TRBJ2-2; weak D call: TRBD2 (6 bases). Germline CDR1 and CDR2: SGHRS and YFSETQ. The CDR3 has 15 residues. Trimming took off 4 bases at V and 5 bases at J, with 15 bases between the two ends. The CDR3 here is CASSAGGGATGELFF. For the CDR3, the DNA is TGCGCCAGCAGCGCCGGGGGAGGAGCGACCGGGGAGCTGTTTTTT.